These 16 T cell receptor beta chains came from one sample sequenced in a study of T cell repertoires in aging, cancer and after chemotherapy. Peripheral blood genomic DNA, not sorted cells or RNA, was the template. Rearranged V-D-J TRB sequences were amplified with a mixed TRB-A/B primer pool. TCRdb reanalysed the multiplex PCR reads using MiXCR and keeps one entry per CDR3 protein. The sample consists of 7,300 or so distinct CDR3 sequences, roughly two fifths of them appearing once. The material sequenced was blood. The receptors were gathered from a human donor in good health.

This clonotype showed up just a few times. The rearrangement links TRBV5-6 to TRBJ1-2, with 7 bases aligning to TRBD1. V gave up 5 bases and J gave up 4 bases; unmatched junction bases: 5. Looked up from germline, CDR1 is SGHDT and CDR2 is YYEEEE. The CDR3 contains 13 residues. CDR3 protein: CASSSGQTYGYTF. The DNA for the CDR3 is TGTGCCAGCAGTTCGGGACAGACCTATGGCTACACCTTC.

This clonotype was picked up a small number of times. The gene calls are TRBV6-1 and TRBJ1-3; no clear D. This CDR3 spans 15 amino acids. The V gene's germline CDR1 is MNHNS and CDR2 SASEGT. Trimming shortened V by 4 bases and J by 5 bases, and 15 bases separated the two germline ends. CDR3 residues: CASSVGRGVRNTIYF. The CDR3 bases are TGTGCCAGCAGTGTTGGGCGGGGAGTGAGAAACACCATATATTTT.

This chain links TRBV10-3 with TRBJ1-4; 7 bases line up with TRBD1. The V segment lost 10 bases and the J segment 8 bases; nucleotides outside the gene matches: 10. This CDR3 comprises 13 residues. Germline V CDR1 and CDR2: ENHRY, SYGVKD. CDR3: CATRGDDWEKLFF. The CDR3 DNA is TGTGCCACCAGGGGGGACGACTGGGAAAAACTGTTTTTT.

The chain has TRBV29-1 and TRBJ2-3, with D possibly matching TRBD1 (6 bases). This CDR3 has 16 amino acids. Germline lookup yields CDR1 SQVTM and CDR2 ANQGSEA. Trimming removed 6 bases at V and 3 bases at J, with 22 bases between. The CDR3: CSVTPGQRDLTDTQYF. The DNA for the CDR3 is TGCAGCGTGACACCTGGACAGCGCGACCTGACAGATACGCAGTATTTT.

In regard to this clonotype: A much larger clone is a single base away; this may be a read error. The chain carries TRBV20-1 and TRBJ1-2, with D possibly TRBD1 on 5 matching bases. Germline values: CDR1 DFQATT, CDR2 SNEGSKA (reference sequence). The CDR3 sequence is 12 residues long. CDR3 protein: CRGPLQFYGYTF. CDR3 coding DNA: TGCAGGGGGCCTTTACAATTCTATGGCTACACCTTC.

The CDR3 loop reads CASSDRGYTGELFF. The CDR3 region has the DNA TGTGCCAGCAGTGACAGGGGGTACACCGGGGAGCTGTTTTTT. V gene TRBV27 combines with J gene TRBJ2-2; 9 bases are shared with TRBD1. V gave up 5 bases and J gave up 3 bases; unmatched junction bases: 1. This CDR3 is 14 amino acids long. Germline CDR1 reads MNHEY; CDR2 reads SMNVEV (reference sequence).

The chain uses TRBV7-2 and TRBJ1-2, with 7 positions matching TRBD1. J lost 3 bases, V lost 5 bases, and 15 bases had no gene match. Germline V gene lookup returns CDR1 SGHTA and CDR2 FQGNSA. The CDR3 contains 17 residues. The CDR3 region has the DNA TGTGCCAGCAGCCCCGGGAGGGGCAGGGGGTTAGACTATGGCTACACCTTC. This translates into CASSPGRGRGLDYGYTF.

This chain links TRBV6-5 with TRBJ1-5; D might be TRBD1 (5 bases). The length of the CDR3 is 13 residues. Germline V CDR1 and CDR2: MNHEY, SVGAGI. V lost 8 bases to trimming and J lost 8 bases, with 16 bases between them. The CDR3, as DNA: TGTGCCAGCGAGATGGGGGGTGTAAAGCCCCAGCATTTT. It codes for CASEMGGVKPQHF.

The chain links TRBV18 to TRBJ1-2, with 8 bases identical to TRBD1. CDR1 is KGHSH, CDR2 LQKENI, per germline. The CDR3 loop spans 15 amino acids. The ends lost 1 base at V and 4 bases at J; junction bases unmatched: 5. CDR3: CASSPQRGQGYGYTF. The CDR3 DNA sequence: TGTGCCAGCTCACCACAGAGAGGACAGGGCTATGGCTACACCTTC.

The chain is built from TRBV4-3 and TRBJ2-6; 9 bases are a match to TRBD1. V was clipped by 4 bases and J by 0 bases; unmatched bases: 1. The germline CDR1 and CDR2 sequences are LGHNA and YSLEER. The CDR3 runs to 16 residues. As DNA, the CDR3 is TGCGCCAGCAGCCCGACAGGGGGCTCTGGGGCCAACGTCCTGACTTTC. Amino acids: CASSPTGGSGANVLTF.

V usage is TRBV5-6 and J usage is TRBJ1-2, with 9 bases lining up with TRBD1. From germline, CDR1 is SGHDT and CDR2 YYEEEE. The CDR3 consists of 14 residues. Trimming cost V 4 bases and J 8 bases; bases outside gene matches: 9. For the CDR3, the DNA is TGTGCCAGCAGCGGGTTACAGGGGGCAAAAGGCTACACCTTC. Protein: CASSGLQGAKGYTF.

V and J are TRBV29-1 and TRBJ2-4; TRBD2 is a possible D gene (6 bases). Germline V gene lookup returns CDR1 SQVTM and CDR2 ANQGSEA. Trimming cost V 0 bases and J 12 bases, with 18 bases left between them. The CDR3 contains 14 residues. The CDR3 DNA follows: TGCAGCGTTGAAGATGGAGGGGCCTGGAGGGATCAGTACTTC. It translates to CSVEDGGAWRDQYF.

This clonotype was observed a handful of times. The rearrangement links TRBV11-2 to TRBJ1-6; 7 positions agree with TRBD1. The V and J ends lost 5 bases and 7 bases, in that order; junction bases with no gene match: 11. Germline CDR1 and CDR2: SGHAT and FQNNGV. The CDR3 has 16 residues. The CDR3 DNA reads TGTGCCAGCAGCCCGTTTGTCGACAGGGCAAATTCACCCCTCCACTTT. As protein: CASSPFVDRANSPLHF.

The V and J genes are TRBV20-1 and TRBJ1-2; 11 bases align to TRBD1. The V gene end was trimmed by 6 bases and the J gene end by 4 bases; junction bases not matched to a gene: 10. The CDR3 totals 15 residues. Germline CDR1 and CDR2: DFQATT and SNEGSKA (reference sequence). The CDR3 protein is CSATPPGQGGYGYTF. The CDR3, as DNA: TGCAGTGCCACTCCTCCGGGACAGGGGGGCTATGGCTACACCTTC.

The rearrangement joins TRBV12-3 or TRBV12-4 to TRBJ2-7; D perhaps matches TRBD1 (6 bases). V was pared by 5 bases and J by 0 bases, with 14 bases between. The CDR3 sequence is 15 residues long. The CDR3 nucleotides are TGTGCCAGCAGTGAAGGGGACACGGGCTCCTACGAGCAGTACTTC. Translated: CASSEGDTGSYEQYF.

V and J are TRBV4-1 and TRBJ1-2, with TRBD1 identical over 9 bases. This CDR3 comprises 16 residues. The V and J ends lost 6 bases and 4 bases, in that order; junction bases with no gene match: 12. Germline loops: CDR1 MGHRA, CDR2 YSYEKL. The CDR3 bases are TGCGCCAGCAGTACTCCCCGGGACAGGGAGGCCTATGGCTACACCTTC. This codes for CASSTPRDREAYGYTF.